The rows below give T cell receptor beta chains drawn from one sample of a study of OX40 agonist ivuxolimab in advanced cancers. The table came from immunoSEQ multiplex PCR; TCRdb's copy has only in-frame clones and leaves some out. The profile shows more than 45,000 clones, nearly 85% of them singletons. The input for sequencing was CD4+ or CD8+ T cells sorted from blood, taken in a trial of the OX40 agonist ivuxolimab. The receptors were gathered from an adult with an advanced solid tumor such as melanoma, head and neck, liver or kidney cancer. The CDR3 runs from the conserved cysteine through the conserved F or W. D genes are given only for firm matches. Only part of the rows carry a size: once, few, many, or a class if the clone is expanded.

- | - | TRBJ2-7 | TRBV2 | 12 | TGTGCCAGCAGAGGGGCAGCATACGAGCAGTACTTC | CASRGAAYEQYF
- | - | TRBJ2-7 | TRBV7-9 | 16 | TGTGCCAGCAGCTTCAGGGGCTCAGGTGGCTCCTACGAGCAGTACTTC | CASSFRGSGGSYEQYF
- | - | TRBJ2-6 | TRBV6-5 | 16 | TGTGCCAGCAGTTACGCGGCAGTCTCTGGGGCCAACGTCCTGACTTTC | CASSYAAVSGANVLTF
- | - | TRBJ2-5 | TRBV9 | 16 | TGTGCCAGCAGCGTAGGTGGGGGGACACATGCCGAGACCCAGTACTTC | CASSVGGGTHAETQYF
- | TRBD2 | TRBJ2-7 | TRBV4-3 | 14 | TGCGCCAGCAGCCAAGGAGCGGGGTTACGGGAGCAGTACTTC | CASSQGAGLREQYF
once | - | TRBJ1-1 | TRBV6-1 | 14 | TGTGCCAGCAGTGAAGGGGATGTTCGAACTGAAGCTTTCTTT | CASSEGDVRTEAFF
- | TRBD1 | TRBJ2-3 | TRBV7-2 | 16 | TGTGCCAGCAGCAACCGGACAGGGATTAGCACAGATACGCAGTATTTT | CASSNRTGISTDTQYF
medium-sized | - | TRBJ1-6 | TRBV5-4 | 14 | TGTGCCAGCAGCAGCCCGGACTATAATTCACCCCTCCACTTT | CASSSPDYNSPLHF
once | TRBD2 | TRBJ2-5 | TRBV7-8 | 17 | TGTGCCAGCAGGCCAGGGGGGACTAGCAGGTTCCAAGAGACCCAGTACTTC | CASRPGGTSRFQETQYF
- | - | TRBJ2-1 | TRBV11-3 | 14 | TGTGCCAGCAGCAATCTTGGAGCTCACAATGAGCAGTTCTTC | CASSNLGAHNEQFF
- | TRBD2 | TRBJ2-5 | TRBV10-3 | 14 | TGTGCCATCAGTGGGGCTAGCGGGGAAGAGACCCAGTACTTC | CAISGASGEETQYF
once | - | TRBJ1-2 | TRBV19 | 13 | TGTGCCAGTCCAGCGGTAGAGAGCTATGGCTACACCTTC | CASPAVESYGYTF
once | TRBD1 | TRBJ2-7 | TRBV11-2 | 15 | TGTGCCAGCAGCTCCCCGGACAGGTTCTCCTACGAGCAGTACTTC | CASSSPDRFSYEQYF
few | TRBD2 | TRBJ2-1 | TRBV4-1 | 17 | TGCGCCAGCAGCCAAGGGGGACTAGCGGGGGTTAATAATGAGCAGTTCTTC | CASSQGGLAGVNNEQFF
few | - | TRBJ2-7 | TRBV4-3 | 15 | TGCGCCAGCAGCCCCACGGCCTGGGAGTCGGGCGAGCAGTACTTC | CASSPTAWESGEQYF
- | - | TRBJ2-7 | TRBV4-1 | 14 | TGCGCCAGCAGCCAAGGAGACAGCTCCTACGAGCAGTACTTC | CASSQGDSSYEQYF
once | TRBD2 | TRBJ2-5 | TRBV6-5 | 15 | TGTGCCAGCAGCCTCGGACTAGCGGGGACAGAGACCCAGTACTTC | CASSLGLAGTETQYF
few | TRBD1 | TRBJ1-1 | TRBV29-1 | 12 | TGCAGCACAAACAGGGGGCTCGCTGAAGCTTTCTTT | CSTNRGLAEAFF
once | TRBD1 | TRBJ1-2 | TRBV19 | 14 | TGTGCCAGTAGTCCCGACAGGGATGGCTATGGCTACACCTTC | CASSPDRDGYGYTF
few | - | TRBJ1-2 | TRBV5-4 | 16 | TGTGCCAGCAGCTTGGTTCGCGGCAGGGGAGGCTATGGCTACACCTTC | CASSLVRGRGGYGYTF
once | - | TRBJ1-4 | TRBV6-5 | 14 | TGTGCCAGCAGTCCCGAATTAACTAATGAAAAACTGTTTTTT | CASSPELTNEKLFF
- | - | TRBJ2-7 | TRBV7-2 | 13 | TGTGCCAGCAGCTTAGGGAGGAACTACGAGCAGTACTTC | CASSLGRNYEQYF
- | - | TRBJ2-5 | TRBV2 | 14 | TGTGCCACCGCGCCCTGGCGGAACCAAGAGACCCAGTACTTC | CATAPWRNQETQYF
- | - | TRBJ2-7 | TRBV6-5 | 15 | TGTGCCAGCAGTTACTCCCGCGACGGGGGAGGCGAGCAGTACTTC | CASSYSRDGGGEQYF
- | - | TRBJ1-1 | TRBV5-1 | 15 | TGCGCCAGCAGCTTGGGGTTTCAGGTGAACACTGAAGCTTTCTTT | CASSLGFQVNTEAFF
- | - | TRBJ2-7 | TRBV18 | 13 | TGTGCCAGCTCACCACTGCTCCCCCACGAGCAGTACTTC | CASSPLLPHEQYF
- | TRBD1 | TRBJ2-1 | TRBV19 | 15 | TGTGCCAGTAGTCCGGGACAGGGATCCTACAATGAGCAGTTCTTC | CASSPGQGSYNEQFF
- | - | TRBJ1-6 | TRBV6-5 | 15 | TGTGCCAGCAGGGGGTGGAGCTCCTATAATTCACCCCTCCACTTT | CASRGWSSYNSPLHF
medium-sized | - | TRBJ2-3 | TRBV5-1 | 15 | TGCGCCAGCAGCCTTCCGACAGGCAGCACAGATACGCAGTATTTT | CASSLPTGSTDTQYF
- | - | TRBJ1-1 | TRBV29-1 | 13 | TGCAGCGTTGGGCCGGTGGCGGACACTGAAGCTTTCTTT | CSVGPVADTEAFF
- | - | TRBJ1-3 | TRBV5-1 | 15 | TGCGCCAGCAGCCAAGACGGGATCTCTGGAAACACCATATATTTT | CASSQDGISGNTIYF
- | TRBD1 | TRBJ2-7 | TRBV2 | 14 | TGTGCCAGCAGCCGACAGGGGGGGTATTACGAGCAGTACTTC | CASSRQGGYYEQYF
- | TRBD1 | TRBJ1-2 | TRBV6-5 | 13 | TGTGCCAGCTCAAGGGACAGGGCGGGTGGCTACACCTTC | CASSRDRAGGYTF
- | - | TRBJ2-7 | TRBV6-5 | 13 | TGTGCCAGCAGCTTCGACTCGTTTTACGAGCAGTACTTC | CASSFDSFYEQYF
- | - | TRBJ2-1 | TRBV2 | 13 | TGTGCCAGCCGGCCGAGCCCGTACAATGAGCAGTTCTTC | CASRPSPYNEQFF
- | - | TRBJ2-3 | TRBV9 | 16 | TGTGCCAGCAGCTCGAGGACCCGCGGGGGCACAGATACGCAGTATTTT | CASSSRTRGGTDTQYF
- | TRBD2 | TRBJ2-7 | TRBV7-2 | 16 | TGTGCCAGCAGCTTATTTGGCGGGACTAGCGCAAACGAGCAGTACTTC | CASSLFGGTSANEQYF
- | - | TRBJ1-1 | TRBV19 | 13 | TGTGCCAGTAATGTGGGGGAGAACACTGAAGCTTTCTTT | CASNVGENTEAFF
- | - | TRBJ1-5 | TRBV19 | 13 | TGTGCCAGTAGTAGGGGGCTCGATCAGCCCCAGCATTTT | CASSRGLDQPQHF
- | - | TRBJ2-3 | TRBV30 | 12 | TGTGCCTGGAAAAGGTACACAGATACGCAGTATTTT | CAWKRYTDTQYF
- | - | TRBJ2-1 | TRBV29-1 | 15 | TGCAGCGTACCACAGGGTCCGAGCTCCTACAATGAGCAGTTCTTC | CSVPQGPSSYNEQFF
once | - | TRBJ2-2 | TRBV9 | 13 | TGTGCCAGCAGCGTAGTAACATCCGGGGAGCTGTTTTTT | CASSVVTSGELFF
- | - | TRBJ1-6 | TRBV27 | 16 | TGTGCCAGCAGTCTCCGAATTGAAACCTATAATTCACCCCTCCACTTT | CASSLRIETYNSPLHF
- | TRBD2 | TRBJ2-3 | TRBV9 | 16 | TGTGCCAGCAGACCGGGGACTAGCCTTTCCCAAGATACGCAGTATTTT | CASRPGTSLSQDTQYF
- | - | TRBJ2-1 | TRBV4-1 | 15 | TGCGCCAGCAGCCTTGACCCTAGCTCCTACAATGAGCAGTTCTTC | CASSLDPSSYNEQFF